This section outlines one TCR beta chain sequence together with its context. CDR1 and CDR2 (germline): LNHDA, SQIVND (reference sequence). The CDR3 spans 14 residues. V dropped 4 bases and J dropped 7 bases, with 11 bases sitting between them. This specimen belongs to a study of blood T cell repertoires in COVID-19. Study background: Sources were T cells, B-cell-depleted T cells, or PBMCs; the material itself was cDNA or gDNA.

The protocol was immunoSEQ multiplex PCR, while the TCRdb copy is restricted to in-frame clones and leaves out a portion. The data show about 46,000 clones, approximately 85% seen once. The chain recombines TRBV19 with TRBJ1-6; possibly TRBD1 for D (6 bases). This receptor was identified in a human donor in a cohort sampled during active COVID-19. The donor label of this sample is uncertain. Sequencing used peripheral blood. CDR3 nucleotide sequence: TGTGCCAGTAGTACTTGGACAGAGAATTCACCCCTCCACTTT. This encodes CASSTWTENSPLHF.